This T cell receptor beta chain was found in a study of early T cells in non-severe SARS-CoV-2 infection. Overall study context: Sequencing input comprised bulk RNA from unsorted whole blood; chain pairing was not available. Study-wide points: Database matching using VDJdb favored anti-spike CD8 responses, with private and CD4 specificities left missing.

This clonotype was found a few times. What it binds is unknown. Each cDNA molecule carried a unique molecular identifier. TCRdb processed the 5' RACE reads anew with MiXCR; each CDR3 protein has one entry. The sample records about 70,000 distinct CDR3 sequences, around 15% being singletons. V lost 2 bases and J 6 bases, leaving 12 bases between the germline ends. This CDR3 region has 13 residues. Germline V gene sequence: CDR1 SGHRS, CDR2 YFSETQ. This material consisted of whole blood, taken at baseline. The chain uses TRBV5-1 and TRBJ2-7, with a weak D call TRBD2 (5 bases). This clonotype originated in an adult who was a healthcare worker with PCR-confirmed SARS-CoV-2 infection or an uninfected control (not recorded which). The CDR3 reads CASSLLDTLEQYF. The CDR3 region has the DNA TGCGCCAGCAGCTTACTAGACACTCTCGAGCAGTACTTC.